The sequence of this TCR beta chain was determined in a study of T-cell reconstitution after alpha-beta-depleted transplantation in children. Notes on the study in general: About two months after transplant, alpha-beta T cells reportedly came from several hundred expanded graft clones. Hyperexpanded clones declined; after one year, newly produced T cells mostly supplied diversity. It was surviving recipient T cells and thymic progenitors that gave some patients high TCRbeta diversity at day 60.

There are 15 residues in the CDR3. The V and J ends lost 3 bases and 7 bases respectively, with 18 bases between them. Germline V lookup: CDR1 KGHSH, CDR2 LQKENI. The TCRbeta library was prepared with unique molecular identifiers. Using its own MiXCR run on the PCR reads, TCRdb lists one record per CDR3 protein. The sample holds roughly 100,000 distinct CDR3 sequences; less than 6% are singletons and the top ten take roughly 5.5%. This clonotype was recorded many times. Its cognate antigen is unknown. The chain combines TRBV18 with TRBJ1-2; a weak D match, TRBD1 (5 bases). This TCR came from a female patient between 2 and 15 years old who had a stem cell transplant for Fanconi anemia, so the T cells may come from the graft donor. The source was PBMCs, mostly from graft donor cells, collected 60 days after TCRalphabeta/CD19-depleted stem cell transplant. The CDR3 DNA is TGTGCCAGCTCACCGATTGGAGGGGCCGATATTGGCTACACCTTC. The encoded protein is CASSPIGGADIGYTF.